These 7 T cell receptor beta chains share one sample of origin, sequenced in a study of T cell changes during pregnancy in multiple sclerosis. The assay was immunoSEQ multiplex PCR, and TCRdb's table has in-frame clones only and misses some. Found here are approximately 70,000 clones, roughly nine tenths of them singletons; the top ten hold 1.5% to 2%. Sequencing was performed on peripheral blood, taken in the first trimester of pregnancy. The receptor source for this set is a female donor in good health, enrolled as a control in a pregnancy study.

V gene TRBV5-8 combines with J gene TRBJ2-1; perhaps TRBD1 as D (5 bases). In germline, CDR1 is SGHTS, CDR2 YDEGEE. The CDR3 extends over 11 amino acids. Trimming removed 4 bases at V and 15 bases at J, with 14 bases between. CDR3 in amino acids: CASSGDGARFF. As DNA, the CDR3 is TGTGCCAGCAGCGGGGATGGGGCCCGGTTCTTC.

The rearrangement joins TRBV5-6 to TRBJ2-7; D is unclear. Per the germline V gene, CDR1 is SGHDT and CDR2 is YYEEEE. Between the trimmed V and J ends, which lost 3 bases and 4 bases, there was a span of 11 bases. This CDR3 has 13 amino acids. As DNA, the CDR3 is TGTGCCAGCAGCTATATTCCGGGTTACGAGCAGTACTTC. Translated, it gives CASSYIPGYEQYF.

The genes are TRBV7-8 and TRBJ2-3, with 8 nucleotides matching TRBD1. The V and J ends lost 4 bases and 4 bases, in that order; junction bases with no gene match: 10. The germline gives CDR1 SGHVS, CDR2 FQNEAQ. CDR3 length: 16 amino acids. The CDR3 sequence: CASSSDRVRRPDTQYF. CDR3 nucleotide sequence: TGTGCCAGCAGCTCGGACAGGGTCCGTCGACCAGATACGCAGTATTTT. Together with reference TRBV7-8 and TRBJ2-3, the CDR3 gives the full variable domain: GAGVSQSPRYKVAKRGQDVALRCDPISGHVSLFWYQQALGQGPEFLTYFQNEAQLDKSGLPSDRFFAERPEGSVSTLKIQRTQQEDSAVYLCASSSDRVRRPDTQYFGPGTRLTVL.

This chain uses TRBV6-1 with TRBJ1-2, with D perhaps matching TRBD1 (6 bases). CDR3 size: 14 residues. Germline-derived CDR1 and CDR2 are MNHNS and SASEGT. Trimming stripped 8 bases from V and 0 bases from J, with 13 bases between. For the CDR3, the DNA is TGTGCCAGCCTCTTAAGGGACACTAACTATGGCTACACCTTC. It translates to CASLLRDTNYGYTF.

The V gene is TRBV2, the J gene TRBJ2-3, with 9 bases fitting TRBD1. The junction had 4 bases not matched to a gene; V was cut back by 2 bases and J by 1 base. Germline CDR1 SNHLY, CDR2 FYNNEI. The CDR3 covers 16 residues. The CDR3: CASSEWGQGGTDTQYF. In DNA, the CDR3 is TGTGCCAGCAGTGAATGGGGACAGGGTGGCACAGATACGCAGTATTTT.

J is TRBJ2-7 and V is TRBV6-5, with 10 bases aligning to TRBD1. J gave up 4 bases and V 5 bases, and 8 bases lay outside the gene matches. The germline V gene has CDR1 MNHEY and CDR2 SVGAGI. The CDR3 covers 15 residues. CDR3 loop: CASSPTGTGVYEQYF. The CDR3 nucleotides are TGTGCCAGCAGTCCTACCGGGACAGGGGTTTACGAGCAGTACTTC.

CDR3 in DNA: TGTGCCAGCAGCCAGAACGGACTAGCGGGAGTTCTAGGCACCGGGGAGCTGTTTTTT. The encoded protein is CASSQNGLAGVLGTGELFF. The rearrangement uses TRBV4-2 and TRBJ2-2; TRBD2 aligns across 13 bases. The ends lost 3 bases at V and 4 bases at J; junction bases unmatched: 11. This CDR3 is built from 19 residues. In germline, CDR1 is LGHNA, CDR2 YNFKEQ.